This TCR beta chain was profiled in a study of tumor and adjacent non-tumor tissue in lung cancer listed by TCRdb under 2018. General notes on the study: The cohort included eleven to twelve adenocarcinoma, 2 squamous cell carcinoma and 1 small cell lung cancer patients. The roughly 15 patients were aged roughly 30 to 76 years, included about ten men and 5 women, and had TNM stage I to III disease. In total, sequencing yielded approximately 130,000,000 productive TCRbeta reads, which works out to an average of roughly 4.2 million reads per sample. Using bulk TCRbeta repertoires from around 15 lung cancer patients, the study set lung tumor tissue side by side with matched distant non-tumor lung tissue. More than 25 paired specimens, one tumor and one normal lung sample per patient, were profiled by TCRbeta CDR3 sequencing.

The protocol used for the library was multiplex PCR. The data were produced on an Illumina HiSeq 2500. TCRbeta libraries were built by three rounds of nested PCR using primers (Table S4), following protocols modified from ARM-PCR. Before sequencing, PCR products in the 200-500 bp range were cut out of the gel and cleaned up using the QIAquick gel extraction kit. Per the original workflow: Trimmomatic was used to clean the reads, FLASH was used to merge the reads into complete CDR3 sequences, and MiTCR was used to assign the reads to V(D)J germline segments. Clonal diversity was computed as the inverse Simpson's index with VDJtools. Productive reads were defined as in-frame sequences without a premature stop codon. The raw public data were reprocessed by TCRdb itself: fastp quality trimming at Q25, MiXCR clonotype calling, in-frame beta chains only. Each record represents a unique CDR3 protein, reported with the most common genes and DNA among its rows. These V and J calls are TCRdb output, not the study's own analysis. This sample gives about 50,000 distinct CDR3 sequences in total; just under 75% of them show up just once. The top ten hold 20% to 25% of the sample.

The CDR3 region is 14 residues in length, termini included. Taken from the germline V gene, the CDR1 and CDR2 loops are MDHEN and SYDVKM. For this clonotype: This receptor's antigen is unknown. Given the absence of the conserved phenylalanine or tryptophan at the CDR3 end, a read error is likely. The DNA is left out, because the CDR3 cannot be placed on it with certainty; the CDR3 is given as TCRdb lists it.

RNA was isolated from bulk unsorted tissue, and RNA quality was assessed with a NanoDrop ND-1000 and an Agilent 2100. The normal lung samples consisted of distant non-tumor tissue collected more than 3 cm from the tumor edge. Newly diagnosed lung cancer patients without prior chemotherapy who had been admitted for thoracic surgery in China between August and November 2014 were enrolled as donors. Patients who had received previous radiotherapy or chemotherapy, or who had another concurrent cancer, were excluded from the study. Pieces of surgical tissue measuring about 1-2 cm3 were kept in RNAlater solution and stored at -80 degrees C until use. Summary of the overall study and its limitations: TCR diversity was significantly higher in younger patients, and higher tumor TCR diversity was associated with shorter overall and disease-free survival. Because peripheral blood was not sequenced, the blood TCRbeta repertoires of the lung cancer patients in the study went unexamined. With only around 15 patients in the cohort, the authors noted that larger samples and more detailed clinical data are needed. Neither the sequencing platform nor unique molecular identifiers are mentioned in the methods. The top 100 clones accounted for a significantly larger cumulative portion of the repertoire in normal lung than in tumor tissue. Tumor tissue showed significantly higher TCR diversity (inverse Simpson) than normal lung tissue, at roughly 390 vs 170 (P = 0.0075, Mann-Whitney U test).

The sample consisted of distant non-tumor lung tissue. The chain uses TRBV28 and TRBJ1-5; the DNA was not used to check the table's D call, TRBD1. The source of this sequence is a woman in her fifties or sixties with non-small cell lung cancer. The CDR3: CASRSRSFNQPQHL.